This TCR beta chain came from a study of tumor-infiltrating lymphocytes in primary liver carcinoma. Study information: Stage T1-T3 N0M0 tumors spanned about 4.2 to 11 cm.

A word on this clonotype: The junction does not match germline at one end; this may be a read error.

With 500 ng total RNA as template and a constant-region primer, TCR beta cDNA was made. Three rounds of nested multiplex PCR with slightly modified ARM-PCR produced TCR beta libraries. TCRdb reprocessed the multiplex PCR reads via MiXCR and lists one record per CDR3 protein. The sample holds more than 150,000 distinct CDR3 sequences, about 60% seen once. Unsorted whole blood yielded the blood RNA, and germline DNA was also extracted. The sample was peripheral blood. The sequence came from a man in his forties with primary liver carcinoma and hepatitis B virus infection.

The CDR3 DNA reads as TGTGCCAGCAGCCCCGCGGAGACCCAGTGTTTC. Amino acid sequence: CASSPAETQCF. The V and J genes are TRBV11-2 and TRBJ2-5; D gene uncertain. Germline-derived CDR1 and CDR2 are SGHAT and FQNNGV. There are 11 residues in the CDR3.